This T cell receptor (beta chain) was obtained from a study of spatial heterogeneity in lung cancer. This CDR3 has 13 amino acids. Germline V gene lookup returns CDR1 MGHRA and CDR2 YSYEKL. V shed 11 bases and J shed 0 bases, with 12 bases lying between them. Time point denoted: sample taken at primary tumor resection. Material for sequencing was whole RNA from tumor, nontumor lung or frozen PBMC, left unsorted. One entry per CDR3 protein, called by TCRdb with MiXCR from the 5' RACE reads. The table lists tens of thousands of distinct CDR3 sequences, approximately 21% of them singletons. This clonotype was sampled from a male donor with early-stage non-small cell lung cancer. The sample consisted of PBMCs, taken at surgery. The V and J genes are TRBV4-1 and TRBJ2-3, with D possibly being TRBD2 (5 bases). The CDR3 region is CAGAGSSTDTQYF. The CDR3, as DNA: TGCGCCGGTGCTGGGAGTAGCACAGATACGCAGTATTTT.